This T cell receptor (beta chain) was sequenced during a study of blood T cell repertoires in COVID-19. The CDR3 is 13 residues long. V dropped 3 bases and J dropped 3 bases, with 9 bases sitting between them. The germline CDR1 and CDR2 sequences are SQVTM and ANQGSEA. Clones were sequenced by immunoSEQ multiplex PCR, and TCRdb holds only the in-frame ones, with some missing. The data hold more than 95,000 clones, with around 76% observed a single time. The sequence came from an older woman with acute or convalescent COVID-19. The sequenced material came from peripheral blood. The J gene is TRBJ1-5, the V gene TRBV29-1; D is uncertain. The CDR3 is CSVDVGFNQPQHF. The CDR3 DNA reads as TGCAGCGTTGATGTCGGGTTCAATCAGCCCCAGCATTTT.